Listed below are T cell receptor beta chains from one sample, sequenced in a study of OX40 agonist ivuxolimab in advanced cancers. Measured with immunoSEQ multiplex PCR; TCRdb has only the in-frame clones, and not every one. Of around 50,000 clones listed, around 85% are singletons. Sequenced here: CD4+ or CD8+ T cells sorted from blood, sampled in a trial of the OX40 agonist ivuxolimab. The receptors were sampled from an adult with an advanced solid tumor such as melanoma, head and neck, liver or kidney cancer. CDR3s include the opening cysteine and the closing phenylalanine or tryptophan. Each record gives: J gene, clone size, V gene, D gene, CDR3 DNA, CDR3 protein. A D gene is named only where the DNA matches it firmly. Not all rows give a size; the values are once, few, many and, for expanded clones, a class.

TRBJ2-5,.,TRBV28,.,TGTGCCAGCAGCTCCACCGGGACCCGCGGGGAGACCCAGTACTTC,CASSSTGTRGETQYF
TRBJ2-1,.,TRBV27,.,TGTGCCAGCAGTTTTCGGGGGTTCTCCTACAATGAGCAGTTCTTC,CASSFRGFSYNEQFF
TRBJ1-1,.,TRBV6-1,TRBD1,TGTGCCAGCAGCTTATCGGAGGGGGCTAACACTGAAGCTTTCTTT,CASSLSEGANTEAFF
TRBJ2-2,.,TRBV29-1,.,TGCAGCGTTGGAAGGGGTATTGTGGACACCGGGGAGCTGTTTTTT,CSVGRGIVDTGELFF
TRBJ1-1,.,TRBV19,TRBD1,TGTGCCAGTAGTATAGGCAGGGGGCCCACTGAAGCTTTCTTT,CASSIGRGPTEAFF
TRBJ1-1,.,TRBV28,TRBD1,TGTGCCAGCAGTTTATATGAGGGGGCCAGGGGGACGAACACTGAAGCTTTCTTT,CASSLYEGARGTNTEAFF
TRBJ2-7,.,TRBV9,.,TGTGCCAGCAGCCACGCCGGCGAGCAGTACTTC,CASSHAGEQYF
TRBJ1-6,.,TRBV12-5,.,TGTGCTAGTGGTTTGAATACGGACACACGACAGAGCTCCTATAATTCACCCCTCCACTTT,CASGLNTDTRQSSYNSPLHF
TRBJ1-2,few,TRBV10-2,TRBD1,TGCGCCAGCAGATCAGACAGGGGGCTTCGCTATGGCTACACCTTC,CASRSDRGLRYGYTF
TRBJ1-1,.,TRBV5-5,.,TGTGCCAGCAGCTTCGACTTGAACACTGAAGCTTTCTTT,CASSFDLNTEAFF
TRBJ1-4,.,TRBV19,.,TGTGCCAGTAGTATAGAAGCAACTAATGAAAAACTGTTTTTT,CASSIEATNEKLFF
TRBJ1-5,.,TRBV27,.,TGTGCCAGCAGTCCATTGGGGGGCAATCAGCCCCAGCATTTT,CASSPLGGNQPQHF
TRBJ2-5,.,TRBV5-1,.,TGCGCCAGCAGCTTGAGGGACCTCCGAGAGACCCAGTACTTC,CASSLRDLRETQYF
TRBJ1-4,.,TRBV30,.,TGTGCCTCCAGGGATAGGTCTAATGAAAAACTGTTTTTT,CASRDRSNEKLFF
TRBJ2-7,.,TRBV2,TRBD1,TGTGCCAGCAGTGATGGACAGGCGTCCTACGAGCAGTACTTC,CASSDGQASYEQYF
TRBJ1-1,.,TRBV7-9,TRBD1,TGTGCCAGCAGCTTAGAGGTTTGGGGGACAGACCCTGAGATCGTCTTT,CASSLEVWGTDPEIVF
TRBJ1-2,.,TRBV28,.,TGTGCCAGCTCGGACAGCGACTATGGCTACACCTTC,CASSDSDYGYTF
TRBJ2-1,.,TRBV5-5,TRBD1,TGTGCCAGCAGCCCGGCAGGCAGGGGGCACCTTATTGAGCAGTTCTTC,CASSPAGRGHLIEQFF
TRBJ2-2,.,TRBV13,.,TGTGCCAGCAGCTTAGGGCTCTTCGAGGCCACCGGGGAGCTGTTTTTT,CASSLGLFEATGELFF
TRBJ1-5,.,TRBV5-1,.,TGCGCCAGCAGCTTGATACCGACGACAGAAATCGGGGGTCAGCCCCAGCATTTT,CASSLIPTTEIGGQPQHF
TRBJ2-1,.,TRBV19,.,TGTGCCAGTAGTATCGGGGTTGGGCGGAGCTCCTACAATGAGCAGTTCTTC,CASSIGVGRSSYNEQFF
TRBJ1-5,.,TRBV28,.,TGTGCCAGCAGTACACCTACAGGGAGGGACCAATATAGCAATCAGCCCCAGCATTTT,CASSTPTGRDQYSNQPQHF
TRBJ1-4,.,TRBV4-3,.,TGCGCCAGCAGCCAAACCTTAGGGGGTACTAATGAAAAACTGTTTTTT,CASSQTLGGTNEKLFF
TRBJ1-1,.,TRBV19,.,TGTGCCAGTAGTCCCGGGACATCGAACACTGAAGCTTTCTTT,CASSPGTSNTEAFF
TRBJ1-3,.,TRBV4-3,TRBD1,TGCGCCAGCAGCCAAGGACTTGACAGGGCGACTGGAAACACCATATATTTT,CASSQGLDRATGNTIYF
TRBJ2-2,.,TRBV21-1,.,TGTGCCAGCAACCCGGGGGAGGGAATCCCGAACACCGGGGAGCTGTTTTTT,CASNPGEGIPNTGELFF
TRBJ2-2,.,TRBV7-8,TRBD1,TGTGCCAGCAGCTTATACTTCCCATGGACAGGGTGGAGGACCGGGGAGCTGTTTTTT,CASSLYFPWTGWRTGELFF
TRBJ1-4,.,TRBV9,.,TGTGCCAGCAGCGTAGGTAACGAGGAAAAACTGTTTTTT,CASSVGNEEKLFF
TRBJ1-1,.,TRBV21-1,.,TGTGCCAGCATAAAGGGGAGTCGCACTGAAGCTTTCTTT,CASIKGSRTEAFF
TRBJ1-1,.,TRBV5-4,.,TGTGCCAGCAGCCGAGGCCCAGTCTCCATAGGGAACACTGAAGCTTTCTTT,CASSRGPVSIGNTEAFF
TRBJ1-4,.,TRBV5-6,TRBD1,TGTGCCAGCAGCTTGGATCAGGGGGACAGGAATGAAAAACTGTTTTTT,CASSLDQGDRNEKLFF
TRBJ2-7,few,TRBV7-2,.,TGTGCCAGCAGCTGGAGGACAGCCGATAGCTCCTACGAGCAGTACTTC,CASSWRTADSSYEQYF
TRBJ2-7,.,TRBV7-6,TRBD1,TGTGCCAGCAGCTTAGCGACAGGGGGCGCCTACGAGCAGTACTTC,CASSLATGGAYEQYF
TRBJ1-5,.,TRBV28,TRBD1,TGTGCCAGCAGTTTACGGGGACAGCACCAGCCCCAGCATTTT,CASSLRGQHQPQHF
TRBJ1-3,.,TRBV7-9,.,TGTGCCAGCAGCTACACCTCGGGAGGGTTTCGGGGAAACACCATATATTTT,CASSYTSGGFRGNTIYF
TRBJ2-1,.,TRBV7-3,TRBD2,TGTGCCAGCAGCTCTAGCGGGTCCTACAATGAGCAGTTCTTC,CASSSSGSYNEQFF
TRBJ2-2,.,TRBV4-2,TRBD2,TGTGCCAGCAGCCAAGGTGTAGGTAGCGGGGGGGCCCACGGGGAGCTGTTTTTT,CASSQGVGSGGAHGELFF
TRBJ2-3,.,TRBV14,TRBD1,TGTGCCAGCCGGGACAGGGCGGTAGATACGCAGTATTTT,CASRDRAVDTQYF
TRBJ1-4,.,TRBV6-4,.,TGTGCCAGCAGTGAAGAGGGCCAGGTGGTTAATGAAAAACTGTTTTTT,CASSEEGQVVNEKLFF
TRBJ1-6,.,TRBV7-3,.,TGTGCCAGCAGCTTAACAGGGCCGGGGAATTCACCCCTCCACTTT,CASSLTGPGNSPLHF